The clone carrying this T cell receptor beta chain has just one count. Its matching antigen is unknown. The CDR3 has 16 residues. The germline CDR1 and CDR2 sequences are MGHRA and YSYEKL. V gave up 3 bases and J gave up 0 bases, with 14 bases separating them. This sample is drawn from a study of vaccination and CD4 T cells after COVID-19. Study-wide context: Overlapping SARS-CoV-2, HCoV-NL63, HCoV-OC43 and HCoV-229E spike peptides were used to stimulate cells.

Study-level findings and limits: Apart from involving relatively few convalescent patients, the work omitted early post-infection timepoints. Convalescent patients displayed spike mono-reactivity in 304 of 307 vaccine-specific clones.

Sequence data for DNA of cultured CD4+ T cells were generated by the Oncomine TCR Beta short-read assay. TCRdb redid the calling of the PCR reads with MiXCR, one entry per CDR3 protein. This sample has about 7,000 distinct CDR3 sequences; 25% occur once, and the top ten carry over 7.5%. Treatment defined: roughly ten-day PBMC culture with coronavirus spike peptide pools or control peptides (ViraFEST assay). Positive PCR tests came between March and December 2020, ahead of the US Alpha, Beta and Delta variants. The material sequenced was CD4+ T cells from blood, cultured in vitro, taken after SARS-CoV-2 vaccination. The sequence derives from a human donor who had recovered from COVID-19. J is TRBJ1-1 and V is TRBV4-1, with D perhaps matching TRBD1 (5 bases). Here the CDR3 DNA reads TGCGCCAGCAGCCAGTCCCAGGGCCTAATGAACACTGAAGCTTTCTTT. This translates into CASSQSQGLMNTEAFF.